This T cell receptor beta chain is from a study of blood T cell repertoires in COVID-19. The wider study: Material from acute and convalescent COVID-19 was sourced from the United States, Italy and Spain. The cDNA or gDNA used as material had been derived from T cells, B-cell-depleted T cells, or PBMCs.

Clones were read by immunoSEQ multiplex PCR, and TCRdb kept only the in-frame ones, dropping some. The sample includes some 250,000 clones, around 86% seen only once; the top ten take about 12%. The germline V gene encodes CDR1 SNHLY and CDR2 FYNNEI. This CDR3 region has 17 residues. The V segment lost 6 bases and the J segment 0 bases; nucleotides outside the gene matches: 9. Sequenced material: peripheral blood. The chain carries TRBV2 and TRBJ2-3; 10 bases line up with TRBD2. The receptor was isolated from an older man with acute or convalescent COVID-19. The CDR3 spells CASSRWTSGTSTDTQYF. CDR3 in DNA: TGTGCCAGCAGCCGTTGGACTAGCGGAACTAGCACAGATACGCAGTATTTT.